The sequence of this TCR beta chain was determined in a study of cytomegalovirus exposure and HLA in healthy donors. Points from the study as a whole: Serostatus for CMV was the only available immune exposure information. In a later analysis, HLA-C alleles had the fewest associated TCRs, DRB1 alleles the most. Most subjects had HLA-A and HLA-B alleles reportedly predicted accurately by TCR beta sequences. Presence/absence analysis assumed near-uniform sequencing depth across donors.

Unmatched junction bases numbered 1, after V lost 3 bases and J lost 1 base. The CDR3 has 16 residues. CDR1 KGHSH and CDR2 LQKENI come from the germline V gene. Primers included in the PCR were 60 Vbeta and 13 Jbeta primers. Profiling relied on immunoSEQ multiplex PCR, and the TCRdb table lists in-frame clones only, not all of them. The top ten hold approximately 2% of the sample, which has roughly 290,000 clones, 80% to 90% seen once. Of note for this clone: Its target is unknown.

This TCR derives from a woman aged 18-29 years in good health and CMV-seronegative. The sequenced sample consisted of PBMCs. The rearrangement joins TRBV18 to TRBJ1-6; 9 nucleotides match TRBD1. Written as DNA, the CDR3 is TGTGCCAGCTCACCGGACAGGGGATCCTATAATTCACCCCTCCACTTT. This encodes CASSPDRGSYNSPLHF.